The present entry profiles one T cell receptor (beta chain) with its context. This entry comes from a study of control samples from healthy donors and cancer patients. The protocol was immunoSEQ multiplex PCR, while the TCRdb copy is restricted to in-frame clones and leaves out a portion. The repertoire holds 89,000 or so clones, with over 75% as singletons. This CDR3 is 15 amino acids long. CDR1 is ENHRY, CDR2 SYGVKD, per germline. V lost 2 bases, J lost 8 bases, and 8 bases stayed unmatched. The source of this sequence is a man aged 50-60 years in good health. The rearrangement links TRBV10-3 to TRBJ1-4; 7 bases match TRBD1. Sequencing was done on a sample of blood. CDR3 nucleotides: TGTGCCATCAGTGAGGAGACAGGGATACGGGAAAAACTGTTTTTT. Its translation: CAISEETGIREKLFF.